Following are 9 T cell receptor beta chains from one sample sequenced in a study of technical replicates of blood from a handful of donors. The method was immunoSEQ multiplex PCR; TCRdb's version includes in-frame clones alone and lacks a portion of them. This table has approximately 70,000 clones, 80% to 95% appearing once. Sequencing input: T cells isolated from PBMCs. The receptors come from a human donor in good health.

This sequence joins TRBV30 and TRBJ2-3, with D possibly TRBD2 on 5 matching bases. Germline V gene data show CDR1 as GTSNPN and CDR2 as SVGIG (reference sequence). Between the trimmed V and J ends, which lost 5 bases and 8 bases, there was a span of 17 bases. The CDR3 totals 13 residues. The CDR3 DNA follows: TGTGCCTGGGACTACTACACCGATCCTACGCAGTATTTT. This gives the protein CAWDYYTDPTQYF.

This clone was detected only a few times. The chain has TRBV2 and TRBJ2-7; 7 bases fit TRBD2. The germline V gene encodes CDR1 SNHLY and CDR2 FYNNEI. Trimming removed 7 bases from V and 6 bases from J; junction bases left unmatched: 12. The CDR3 sequence is 14 residues long. Here the CDR3 reads CASKPRTGGPEQYF. DNA of the CDR3: TGTGCCAGCAAGCCCCGGACGGGGGGACCCGAGCAGTACTTC. Full variable domain (missing parts from reference TRBV2 and TRBJ2-7): EPEVTQTPSHQVTQMGQEVILRCVPISNHLYFYWYRQILGQKVEFLVSFYNNEISEKSEIFDDQFSVERPDGSNFTLKIRSTKLEDSAMYFCASKPRTGGPEQYFGPGTRLTVT.

The count of this clone is one. The chain links TRBV7-2 to TRBJ2-1, with TRBD2 matching over 11 bases. V was pared by 2 bases and J by 6 bases, with 6 bases of the junction left unmatched. The CDR3 consists of 16 residues. Germline lookup yields CDR1 SGHTA and CDR2 FQGNSA. The CDR3 protein is CASSLSGSGRVNEQFF. The CDR3 nucleotides read TGTGCCAGCAGCTTATCGGGTAGCGGGAGGGTCAATGAGCAGTTCTTC.

V usage is TRBV28 and J usage is TRBJ2-3, with 10 bases lining up with TRBD2. The J segment lost 8 bases and the V segment lost 5 bases, leaving 10 bases of the junction unmatched. This CDR3 has 15 amino acids. The germline V gene has CDR1 MDHEN and CDR2 SYDVKM. The CDR3 nucleotides read TGTGCCAGCAGTCTAGCGGGAGACCTGAAGGTTACGCAGTATTTT. It translates to CASSLAGDLKVTQYF.

This clone showed up just once. The chain combines TRBV5-1 with TRBJ2-1, with 11 bases aligning to TRBD2. With V trimmed by 5 bases and J by 2 bases, 0 bases remained unmatched. CDR1 is SGHRS and CDR2 is YFSETQ in the germline V gene. CDR3 length: 14 residues. Here the CDR3 reads CASRTSGAYNEQFF. Here the CDR3 DNA reads TGCGCCAGCAGGACTAGCGGGGCCTACAATGAGCAGTTCTTC. Complete variable domain (other parts from reference TRBV5-1 and TRBJ2-1): KAGVTQTPRYLIKTRGQQVTLSCSPISGHRSVSWYQQTPGQGLQFLFEYFSETQRNKGNFPGRFSGRQFSNSRSEMNVSTLELGDSALYLCASRTSGAYNEQFFGPGTRLTVL.

This rearrangement joins TRBV18 to TRBJ2-7, with 7 bases lining up with TRBD1. Trimming at V came to 8 bases and at J to 2 bases, leaving 3 bases not matched to a gene. Germline V CDR1 and CDR2: KGHSH, LQKENI. This CDR3 has 12 amino acids. The CDR3 region is CASTGQTYEQYF. CDR3 DNA sequence: TGTGCCAGCACGGGACAGACCTACGAGCAGTACTTC. Filled out from reference TRBV18 and TRBJ2-7, the complete variable domain reads NAGVMQNPRHLVRRRGQEARLRCSPMKGHSHVYWYRQLPEEGLKFMVYLQKENIIDESGMPKERFSAEFPKEGPSILRIQQVVRGDSAAYFCASTGQTYEQYFGPGTRLTVT.

This clone was seen once. The V gene is TRBV27, the J gene TRBJ2-1, with TRBD2 matching over 8 bases. This CDR3 spans 12 amino acids. Looked up from germline, CDR1 is MNHEY and CDR2 is SMNVEV (reference sequence). The V and J ends lost 11 bases and 7 bases, in that order; junction bases with no gene match: 7. CDR3 residues: CAVLRGRNEQFF. The CDR3, as DNA: TGTGCCGTCCTTCGCGGGAGGAATGAGCAGTTCTTC.

The chain carries TRBV7-8 and TRBJ1-2; D is perhaps TRBD1 (5 bases). Germline lookup yields CDR1 SGHVS and CDR2 FQNEAQ. V was pared by 7 bases and J by 4 bases, with 16 bases between. CDR3 size: 14 residues. CDR3 residues: CASTEGVPRYGYTF. As DNA, the CDR3 is TGTGCCAGCACCGAAGGGGTCCCGCGCTATGGCTACACCTTC.

V and J are TRBV5-8 and TRBJ1-2; D uncertain. This CDR3 contains 12 residues. Trimming stripped 0 bases from V and 8 bases from J, with 8 bases between. Per the germline V gene, CDR1 is SGHTS and CDR2 is YDEGEE. DNA of the CDR3: TGTGCCAGCAGCTTGGACGGGAACGGCTACACCTTC. It translates to CASSLDGNGYTF.